This T cell receptor (beta chain) appears in the sequencing data of a study of OX40 agonist ivuxolimab in advanced cancers. About the research overall: Ivuxolimab, an agonist antibody against OX40 (CD134), was given to patients. Notes on the study in general: Certain nonresponders additionally had low normalized T-cell clonal expansion.

Produced via immunoSEQ multiplex PCR; TCRdb's table is partial and in-frame only. The sample lists fewer than 70,000 clones, around 80% seen once, with 2.1% in the top ten. Only one count was recorded for this clone. The target antigen is unknown. Individuals having autoimmune disease history or systemic immunosuppression were not enrolled. Losses at the gene ends were 4 bases for V and 1 base for J; bases not matched to a gene: 4. Looked up from germline, CDR1 is SQVTM and CDR2 is ANQGSEA. CDR3 length equals 15 residues. V and J are TRBV29-1 and TRBJ2-1; 10 bases match TRBD2. Sequences were derived from CD4+ or CD8+ T cells sorted from blood, sampled in a trial of the OX40 agonist ivuxolimab. This clonotype was sampled from an adult with an advanced solid tumor such as melanoma, head and neck, liver or kidney cancer. The CDR3 sequence is CSVGSAGGSYNEQFF. The CDR3 DNA is TGCAGCGTTGGGTCAGCGGGAGGGTCCTACAATGAGCAGTTCTTC.